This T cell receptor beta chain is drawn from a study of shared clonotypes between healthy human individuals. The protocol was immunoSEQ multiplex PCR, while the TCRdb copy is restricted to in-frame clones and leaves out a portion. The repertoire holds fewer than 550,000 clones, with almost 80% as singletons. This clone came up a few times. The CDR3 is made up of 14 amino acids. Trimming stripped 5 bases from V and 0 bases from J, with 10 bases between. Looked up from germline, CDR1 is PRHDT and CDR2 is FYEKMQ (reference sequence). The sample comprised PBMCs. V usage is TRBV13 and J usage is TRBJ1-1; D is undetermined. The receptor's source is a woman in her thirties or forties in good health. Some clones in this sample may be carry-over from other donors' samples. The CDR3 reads CASSLTAVNTEAFF. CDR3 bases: TGTGCCAGCAGCCTCACGGCGGTGAACACTGAAGCTTTCTTT.